The next 24 T cell receptor beta chains were all read from a single sample in a study of T-cell memory formation after mild COVID-19. TCRdb itself ran the 5' RACE reads through MiXCR, one entry per CDR3 protein. The data contain under 550,000 distinct CDR3 sequences, approximately 19% of them singletons. Sequencing input: PBMCs or a T cell subset sorted from them (not recorded which). The source is a man in his late teens or twenties who had mild COVID-19 (a few samples of this study predate the infection). Cell type and time point are not known.

CDR3 amino acids: CASSQAPWGNEKLFF. CDR3 DNA: TGCGCCAGCAGCCAAGCTCCGTGGGGCAATGAAAAACTGTTTTTT. The chain combines TRBV4-3 with TRBJ1-4, with D possibly being TRBD1 (5 bases). V gave up 1 base and J gave up 5 bases, with 11 bases separating them. The CDR3 has 15 residues. The germline V gene encodes CDR1 LGHNA and CDR2 YSLEER.

This sequence joins TRBV6-1 and TRBJ2-2; D possibly corresponds to TRBD2 (7 bases). The V end was cut by 4 bases, the J end by 4 bases, with 13 bases between. CDR1 MNHNS and CDR2 SASEGT come from the germline V gene. The CDR3 contains 15 residues. The CDR3 region has the DNA TGTGCCAGCAGTGGAGGGGGGGCCGGCACCGGGGAGCTGTTTTTT. Translating it yields CASSGGGAGTGELFF.

In this sample, this clonotype turned up a few times. The genes are TRBV10-1 and TRBJ2-5, with D unclear. There are 13 residues in the CDR3. V gave up 8 bases and J gave up 4 bases, with 14 bases separating them. Germline CDR1 and CDR2: WNHNN and SYGVQD (reference sequence). CDR3 sequence reads: CASGSSGTETQYF. Here the CDR3 DNA reads TGCGCCAGCGGATCGTCCGGAACAGAGACCCAGTACTTC.

This clonotype was seen a few times. The chain links TRBV7-9 to TRBJ1-1; TRBD1 might be the D (6 bases). Germline V gives CDR1 SEHNR, CDR2 FQNEAQ (reference sequence). Trimming took off 4 bases at V and 3 bases at J, with 12 bases between the two ends. The CDR3 contains 14 residues. In nucleotides, the CDR3 is TGTGCCAGCAGCTCGCGACAGGCCCACACTGAAGCTTTCTTT. This codes for CASSSRQAHTEAFF.

This clonotype is a singleton in its sample. V and J are TRBV6-5 and TRBJ2-7; 11 bases agree with TRBD2. Germline values: CDR1 MNHEY, CDR2 SVGAGI. V lost 5 bases, J lost 2 bases, and 2 bases stayed unmatched. The CDR3 spans 14 residues. CDR3 DNA sequence: TGTGCCAGCAGTAAACTAGCGGGGGCCTACGAGCAGTACTTC. Protein: CASSKLAGAYEQYF.

In its sample, this clonotype was seen a few times. The rearrangement links TRBV5-1 to TRBJ2-6; D possibly corresponds to TRBD2 (6 bases). With 0 bases removed from V and 0 bases from J, the gap between germline ends came to 10 bases. The CDR3 is made up of 17 amino acids. Per the germline V gene, CDR1 is SGHRS and CDR2 is YFSETQ. CDR3 region: CASSLVGGSSGANVLTF. The CDR3 DNA sequence: TGCGCCAGCAGCTTGGTGGGGGGATCCTCTGGGGCCAACGTCCTGACTTTC. The whole variable domain, filled in from reference TRBV5-1 and TRBJ2-6, reads KAGVTQTPRYLIKTRGQQVTLSCSPISGHRSVSWYQQTPGQGLQFLFEYFSETQRNKGNFPGRFSGRQFSNSRSEMNVSTLELGDSALYLCASSLVGGSSGANVLTFGAGSRLTVL.

This clonotype was found a few times. The chain couples TRBV11-2 to TRBJ1-5, with TRBD1 matching 7 bases. Per germline, CDR1 SGHAT and CDR2 FQNNGV. The CDR3 contains 15 residues. J was trimmed by 9 bases and V by 5 bases; bases with no gene match: 13. The CDR3 protein is CASSQTTGSEWPQHF. The DNA of the CDR3 is TGTGCCAGCAGCCAAACGACAGGGAGTGAATGGCCCCAGCATTTT.

This clonotype was counted only a few times. This rearrangement joins TRBV7-2 to TRBJ1-1, with TRBD1 matching over 10 bases. This CDR3 has 15 residues. Per germline, CDR1 SGHTA and CDR2 FQGNSA. The V and J ends lost 5 bases and 1 base, in that order; junction bases with no gene match: 4. This CDR3 reads CASSERQGANTEAFF. CDR3 bases: TGTGCCAGCAGCGAAAGACAGGGGGCGAACACTGAAGCTTTCTTT.

In this sample, this clonotype turned up many times. This rearrangement joins TRBV7-9 to TRBJ2-1; a possible D gene is TRBD1 (6 bases). The V gene's germline CDR1 is SEHNR and CDR2 FQNEAQ (reference sequence). Trimming removed 3 bases at V and 1 base at J, with 13 bases between. The CDR3 contains 16 residues. The CDR3 nucleotides read TGTGCCAGCAGCTTGGCTGGGGGCGAGTCCTACAATGAGCAGTTCTTC. This gives the protein CASSLAGGESYNEQFF.

This clonotype was picked up many times. The chain links TRBV5-4 to TRBJ1-4; D unresolved. The CDR3 sequence is 12 residues long. V lost 1 base and J 10 bases, leaving 8 bases between the germline ends. Germline CDR1 is SGHNT and CDR2 is YYREEE (reference sequence). The CDR3 loop reads CASSLPGSKLFF. The DNA for the CDR3 is TGTGCCAGCAGCTTGCCCGGATCAAAACTGTTTTTT.

The rearrangement links TRBV2 to TRBJ2-3; unclear D gene. V gave up 5 bases and J gave up 4 bases, with 10 bases separating them. Germline CDR1 is SNHLY and CDR2 is FYNNEI. CDR3 length equals 13 residues. The CDR3 nucleotides are TGTGCCAGCAGTTCGGGCAGCGCAGATACGCAGTATTTT. Its protein product is CASSSGSADTQYF.

The chain has TRBV7-2 and TRBJ1-5; 7 bases are a match to TRBD1. Trimming took 4 bases from V and 1 from J; bases not matched to a gene: 7. Germline assignment: CDR1 SGHTA and CDR2 FQGNSA. The CDR3 is made up of 16 amino acids. Here the CDR3 DNA reads TGTGCCAGCAGCTCCGGAGGGGGCACGAGCAATCAGCCCCAGCATTTT. Protein product: CASSSGGGTSNQPQHF.

This clonotype showed up just a few times. This sequence joins TRBV7-3 and TRBJ2-5, with TRBD2 identical over 13 bases. Germline V CDR1 and CDR2: SGHTA, FQGTGA. Unmatched junction bases numbered 13, after V lost 5 bases and J lost 4 bases. The CDR3 extends over 18 amino acids. CDR3 loop: CASSDQLGLAGVRETQYF. CDR3 sequence (DNA): TGTGCCAGCAGCGACCAGCTAGGACTAGCGGGGGTCAGAGAGACCCAGTACTTC.

This clonotype was seen only a few times. The chain is built from TRBV5-1 and TRBJ2-1, with TRBD2 as a possible D gene (5 bases). CDR3 size: 15 residues. Trimming took off 4 bases at V and 0 bases at J, with 11 bases between the two ends. CDR1 SGHRS and CDR2 YFSETQ come from the germline V gene. The CDR3: CASSAGVLSYNEQFF. The CDR3 nucleotides are TGCGCCAGCAGCGCCGGGGTACTCTCCTACAATGAGCAGTTCTTC.

The chain employs TRBV13 and TRBJ1-6; a possible D gene is TRBD1 (5 bases). V was cut by 4 bases and J by 6 bases, with 13 bases left in between. CDR3 size: 15 residues. The germline CDR1 and CDR2 sequences are PRHDT and FYEKMQ (reference sequence). This CDR3 is CASSSDRGLNSPLHF. Here the CDR3 DNA reads TGTGCCAGCAGCTCCGACAGAGGACTTAATTCACCCCTCCACTTT.

In its sample, this clonotype was seen a few times. The CDR3 DNA sequence: TGCGCCAGCAGCCGGGGAAAGGGGGACGCTGGAAACACCATATATTTT. Its protein is CASSRGKGDAGNTIYF. The J gene is TRBJ1-3, the V gene TRBV4-1; a weak D match, TRBD1 (6 bases). Trimming removed 4 bases from V and 2 bases from J, with 15 bases in between. CDR3 size: 16 residues. Germline CDR1 and CDR2: MGHRA and YSYEKL.

The genes are TRBV18 and TRBJ2-3; D may be TRBD2 (6 bases). The CDR3 sequence is 14 residues long. Germline V gene lookup returns CDR1 KGHSH and CDR2 LQKENI. V dropped 5 bases and J dropped 4 bases, with 13 bases sitting between them. CDR3 sequence (DNA): TGTGCCAGCTCAGAATTGAGGGACTCAGATACGCAGTATTTT. Residues: CASSELRDSDTQYF.

This clonotype has a handful of counts. The chain recombines TRBV10-1 with TRBJ2-2; D is possibly TRBD2 (6 bases). Germline values: CDR1 WNHNN, CDR2 SYGVQD (reference sequence). This CDR3 has 14 amino acids. Trimming stripped 6 bases from V and 1 base from J, with 9 bases between. CDR3 in DNA: TGCGCCAGCAGCCGGGACTGGAACACCGGGGAGCTGTTTTTT. This sequence encodes CASSRDWNTGELFF.

The chain joins TRBV4-3 to TRBJ1-5; 7 bases match TRBD1. The CDR3 contains 15 residues. J gave up 5 bases and V 0 bases, and 4 bases lay outside the gene matches. Germline V gene sequence: CDR1 LGHNA, CDR2 YSLEER. The CDR3, as DNA: TGCGCCAGCAGCCAAGATGCAGGGGGAGATCAGCCCCAGCATTTT. Its translation: CASSQDAGGDQPQHF.

The chain uses TRBV5-5 and TRBJ2-3; D is uncertain. Germline CDR1 and CDR2: SGHKS and YYEKEE (reference sequence). CDR3 length: 16 amino acids. The V end was cut by 4 bases, the J end by 6 bases, with 21 bases between. The CDR3 is CASSPTSRYLFDTQYF. In nucleotides, the CDR3 is TGTGCCAGCAGCCCCACAAGCCGGTACCTTTTTGATACGCAGTATTTT. The variable domain in full, with the rest retrieved from reference TRBV5-5 and TRBJ2-3, is DAGVTQSPTHLIKTRGQQVTLRCSPISGHKSVSWYQQVLGQGPQFIFQYYEKEERGRGNFPDRFSARQFPNYSSELNVNALLLGDSALYLCASSPTSRYLFDTQYFGPGTRLTVL.

The chain links TRBV7-9 to TRBJ1-1; 12 bases are shared with TRBD1. J lost 6 bases, V lost 5 bases, and 13 bases had no gene match. Germline-derived CDR1 and CDR2 are SEHNR and FQNEAQ (reference sequence). This CDR3 has 17 residues. The CDR3 protein is CASSEGTGGARVPEAFF. Here the CDR3 DNA reads TGTGCCAGCAGCGAAGGGACAGGGGGCGCAAGAGTCCCTGAAGCTTTCTTT. Together with reference TRBV7-9 and TRBJ1-1, the CDR3 gives the full variable domain: DTGVSQNPRHKITKRGQNVTFRCDPISEHNRLYWYRQTLGQGPEFLTYFQNEAQLEKSRLLSDRFSAERPKGSFSTLEIQRTEQGDSAMYLCASSEGTGGARVPEAFFGQGTRLTVV.

There are a few counts of this clonotype. J is TRBJ2-3 and V is TRBV6-6, with a tentative D call TRBD2 (6 bases). This CDR3 contains 15 residues. Germline lookup yields CDR1 MNHNY and CDR2 SVGAGI (reference sequence). Trimming cost V 6 bases and J 2 bases, with 15 bases left between them. Here the CDR3 reads CASSGWDSHTDTQYF. DNA for the CDR3: TGTGCCAGCAGCGGTTGGGACTCACACACAGATACGCAGTATTTT.

The V and J genes are TRBV6-5 and TRBJ2-1; 9 nucleotides align to TRBD2. CDR1 and CDR2 from the germline V gene are MNHEY and SVGAGI. The CDR3 has 15 amino acids. J lost 4 bases, V lost 3 bases, and 4 bases had no gene match. In nucleotides, the CDR3 is TGTGCCAGCAGTTATGTAGCGGGGGCGTACAATGAGCAGTTCTTC. Protein: CASSYVAGAYNEQFF.

The chain links TRBV6-6 to TRBJ2-7; tentatively, D is TRBD1 (6 bases). CDR3 length equals 14 residues. Germline values: CDR1 MNHNY, CDR2 SVGAGI (reference sequence). Trimming stripped 7 bases from V and 3 bases from J, with 16 bases between. DNA of the CDR3: TGTGCCAGCACTAGGACAGCCGGGGTCTACGAGCAGTACTTC. Translated: CASTRTAGVYEQYF.